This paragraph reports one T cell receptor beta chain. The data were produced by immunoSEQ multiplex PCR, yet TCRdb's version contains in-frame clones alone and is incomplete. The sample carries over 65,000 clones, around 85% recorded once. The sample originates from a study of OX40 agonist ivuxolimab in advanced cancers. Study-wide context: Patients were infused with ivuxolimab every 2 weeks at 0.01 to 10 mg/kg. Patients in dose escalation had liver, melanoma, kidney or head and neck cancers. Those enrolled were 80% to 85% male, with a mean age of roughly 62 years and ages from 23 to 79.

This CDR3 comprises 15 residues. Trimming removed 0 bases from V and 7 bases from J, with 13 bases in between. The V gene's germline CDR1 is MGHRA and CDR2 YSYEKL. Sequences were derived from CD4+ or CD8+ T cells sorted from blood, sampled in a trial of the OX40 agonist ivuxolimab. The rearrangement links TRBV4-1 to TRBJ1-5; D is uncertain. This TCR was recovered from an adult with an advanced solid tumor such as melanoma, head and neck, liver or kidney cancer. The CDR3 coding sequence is TGCGCCAGCAGCCAAGATCAGGTGGTAAACCAGCCCCAGCATTTT. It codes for CASSQDQVVNQPQHF.